This T cell receptor beta chain is drawn from a study of CD8 T cells in ankylosing spondylitis. Study-wide points: A CD8+ phenotype characterized the disease-linked clones, which were relatively rare in peripheral blood. As reported, disease-linked clones showed significant enrichment in matched ankylosing spondylitis synovial fluid.

Notes on this clonotype: Its antigen is as yet unknown.

Libraries of TCR beta came from quantitative 5'-RACE with molecular barcodes. TCRdb re-analysed the 5' RACE reads in MiXCR, keeping a single row per CDR3 protein. The table lists 250,000 to 350,000 distinct CDR3 sequences, roughly 20% of them singletons. V lost 8 bases, J lost 2 bases, and 14 bases lay in between. The CDR3 has 14 residues. CDR1 and CDR2 from the germline V gene are ENHRY and SYGVKD. Sequencing was carried out using blood, either unsorted or a sorted T cell fraction (not recorded which). The sequence came from a male donor with ankylosing spondylitis or in good health (not recorded which). The V and J genes are TRBV10-3 and TRBJ2-3; either TRBD1 or TRBD2 may fit D (6 bases each). CDR3 in DNA: TGTGCCATCCGGCGGGACACTGACACAGATACGCAGTATTTT. It is translated as CAIRRDTDTDTQYF.